The rows below give T cell receptor beta chains drawn from one sample of a study of CD8 T cells in Susac syndrome. In TCRdb, the immunoSEQ multiplex PCR reads were re-called with MiXCR into one record per CDR3 protein. The table lists fewer than 150,000 distinct CDR3 sequences, around nine tenths of them singletons, with around 0.24% in the top ten. The source material was CD8+ T cells from PBMCs. All receptors derive from a human donor with multiple sclerosis. Each CDR3 is given with its conserved first and last residue. D genes are given only for firm matches. Only some rows state a clone size, as once, few, many or a class for expanded clones.

TRBV27	TRBJ2-4	TRBD2	-	CASSFGGSGNIQYF	TGTGCCAGCAGTTTCGGCGGGAGTGGGAACATTCAGTACTTC
TRBV2	TRBJ1-5	-	-	CASSEARLTGLNQPQHF	TGTGCCAGCAGTGAAGCCCGCCTGACAGGTCTCAATCAGCCCCAGCATTTT
TRBV30	TRBJ2-7	-	-	CAWSMGYEQYF	TGTGCCTGGAGTATGGGATACGAGCAGTACTTC
TRBV4-1	TRBJ1-1	-	-	CASSQDGQGNTEAFF	TGCGCCAGCAGCCAAGATGGGCAAGGGAATACTGAAGCTTTCTTT
TRBV20-1	TRBJ2-1	TRBD2	-	CSAPGRDSYNEQFF	TGCAGTGCCCCGGGGAGGGACTCCTACAATGAGCAGTTCTTC
TRBV27	TRBJ1-2	-	-	CASSLLGLSNYGYTF	TGTGCCAGCAGTTTACTCGGATTATCTAACTATGGCTACACCTTC
TRBV19	TRBJ2-7	-	-	CASSIADGYEQYF	TGTGCCAGTAGTATAGCGGACGGCTACGAGCAGTACTTC
TRBV7-9	TRBJ2-7	TRBD2	-	CASSLFELAGNEQYF	TGTGCCAGCAGCTTATTCGAACTAGCGGGAAACGAGCAGTACTTC
TRBV28	TRBJ1-5	-	-	CASSLWGPRNQPQHF	TGTGCCAGCAGTTTATGGGGACCAAGGAATCAGCCCCAGCATTTT
TRBV30	TRBJ1-2	-	-	CAWSPDSVVYGYTF	TGTGCCTGGAGTCCGGACAGTGTAGTCTATGGCTACACCTTC
TRBV6-1	TRBJ1-5	TRBD1	-	CASWDSFANQPQHF	TGTGCCAGCTGGGACAGTTTCGCCAATCAGCCCCAGCATTTT
TRBV29-1	TRBJ2-2	-	-	CSVDRANTGELFF	TGCAGCGTTGACAGGGCTAACACCGGGGAGCTGTTTTTT
TRBV6-5	TRBJ1-5	-	-	CASSRGEASNQPQHF	TGTGCCAGCAGTAGGGGCGAGGCGAGCAATCAGCCCCAGCATTTT
TRBV27	TRBJ1-2	TRBD1	once	CASSLSGGQGNGYTF	TGTGCCAGCAGTTTATCGGGGGGACAGGGGAATGGCTACACCTTC
TRBV13	TRBJ2-1	-	-	CASSLRGSLYNEQFF	TGTGCCAGCAGCTTACGGGGCTCCCTTTACAATGAGCAGTTCTTC
TRBV30	TRBJ2-7	-	-	CAWSVYKGGEQYF	TGTGCCTGGAGTGTGTATAAGGGCGGCGAGCAGTACTTC
TRBV27	TRBJ2-7	TRBD1	-	CASSTGTGLYEQYF	TGTGCCAGCAGTACCGGGACAGGGCTCTACGAGCAGTACTTC
TRBV6-2/TRBV6-3	TRBJ2-7	-	-	CASSYIGPDEQYF	TGTGCCAGCAGTTACATCGGCCCTGACGAGCAGTACTTC
TRBV9	TRBJ2-6	-	-	CASSVVVSGANVLTF	TGTGCCAGCAGCGTAGTTGTATCAGGGGCCAACGTCCTGACTTTC
TRBV11-3	TRBJ2-7	TRBD2	-	CASSSGGETQYF	TGTGCCAGCAGCTCGGGGGGGGAGACGCAGTACTTC
TRBV12-3/TRBV12-4	TRBJ1-1	TRBD1	-	CASSPNGDRGPGTEAFF	TGTGCCAGCAGTCCAAACGGAGACAGGGGGCCGGGAACTGAAGCTTTCTTT
TRBV4-2	TRBJ2-2	-	-	CASSQASDGGNTGELFF	TGTGCCAGCAGCCAAGCGAGCGACGGCGGCAACACCGGGGAGCTGTTTTTT
TRBV3-1	TRBJ2-3	TRBD2	-	CASSQVTMAGGPNTQYF	TGTGCCAGCAGCCAAGTTACGATGGCGGGAGGGCCGAATACGCAGTATTTT
TRBV27	TRBJ1-2	-	once	CASSLSLDSYGYTF	TGTGCCAGCAGTTTATCGCTGGACAGTTATGGCTACACCTTC
TRBV12-3/TRBV12-4	TRBJ2-5	-	-	CASSPPGAGTQETQYF	TGTGCCAGCAGCCCTCCCGGGGCGGGGACCCAAGAGACCCAGTACTTC
TRBV6-5	TRBJ1-1	-	-	CASRHLNTEAFF	TGTGCCAGCAGACACCTAAACACTGAAGCTTTCTTT
TRBV7-9	TRBJ1-4	-	-	CASSFGKRTVNEKLFF	TGTGCCAGCAGCTTTGGTAAACGGACAGTGAATGAAAAACTGTTTTTT
TRBV19	TRBJ2-1	-	-	CASTTGTYNEQFF	TGTGCCAGTACAACTGGAACCTACAATGAGCAGTTCTTC